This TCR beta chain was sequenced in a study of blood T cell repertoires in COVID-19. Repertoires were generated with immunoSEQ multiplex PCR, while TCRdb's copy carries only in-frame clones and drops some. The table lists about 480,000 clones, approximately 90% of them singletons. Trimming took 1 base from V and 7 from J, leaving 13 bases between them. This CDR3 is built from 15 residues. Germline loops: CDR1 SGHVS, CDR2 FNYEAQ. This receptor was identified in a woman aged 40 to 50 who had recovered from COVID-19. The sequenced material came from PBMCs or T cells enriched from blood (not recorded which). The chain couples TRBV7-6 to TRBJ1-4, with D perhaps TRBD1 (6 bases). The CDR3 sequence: CASSLGGGGSEKLFF. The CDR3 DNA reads TGTGCCAGCAGCTTAGGGGGAGGGGGAAGTGAAAAACTGTTTTTT.